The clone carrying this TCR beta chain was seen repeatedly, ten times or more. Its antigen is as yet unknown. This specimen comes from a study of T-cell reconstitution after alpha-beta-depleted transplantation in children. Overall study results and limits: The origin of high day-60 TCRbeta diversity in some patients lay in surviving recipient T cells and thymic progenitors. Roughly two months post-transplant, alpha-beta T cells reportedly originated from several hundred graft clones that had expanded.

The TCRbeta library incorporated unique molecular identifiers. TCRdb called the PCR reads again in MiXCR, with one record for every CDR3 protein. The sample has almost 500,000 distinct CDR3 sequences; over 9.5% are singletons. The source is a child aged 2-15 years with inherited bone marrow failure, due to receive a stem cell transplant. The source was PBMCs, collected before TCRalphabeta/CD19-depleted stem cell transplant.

CDR3 DNA sequence: TGTGCCAGCCAGTGGGGTAGCGGGAGTAATGAGCAGTTCTTC. Protein sequence: CASQWGSGSNEQFF. V and J are TRBV7-2 and TRBJ2-1; 9 bases are shared with TRBD2. V lost 8 bases, J lost 7 bases, and 9 bases stayed unmatched. Germline V gene data show CDR1 as SGHTA and CDR2 as FQGNSA. The CDR3 spans 14 residues.